This TCR beta chain was obtained from a study of shared clonotypes between healthy human individuals. Whole-study findings and limits: Blood was the sole source, and tissue repertoires probably differ.

A word on this clone: The antigen remains unidentified.

Naive CD8 cells comprised CD45RO-negative, CCR7-positively selected cells, excluding terminally differentiated effector memory CD45RA+ cells. Germline loops: CDR1 SGHNT, CDR2 YYREEE (reference sequence). V lost 3 bases and J 4 bases, leaving 11 bases between the germline ends. This CDR3 comprises 13 residues. The authors ran the assay at deep level. Sequencing was performed with immunoSEQ multiplex PCR; in TCRdb, only in-frame clones are kept and a portion is missing. Counted here are more than 2 million clones, approximately 92% occurring once; the ten biggest clones make up 1.5% to 2%. Sequenced input: naive CD8+ T cells from PBMCs. The receptor's source is a young man in good health. Some clones in this sample may be carry-over from other donors' samples. The gene calls are TRBV5-4 and TRBJ2-7; D gene ambiguous. CDR3 sequence reads: CASSSVDSYEQYF. CDR3 in DNA: TGTGCCAGCAGCTCGGTCGATTCATACGAGCAGTACTTC.